This T cell receptor (beta chain) was found in a study of blood T cells in healthy people across ages. Study results and caveats: More naive CD4+ cells and higher diversity were found in long-lived than in aged donors.

This CDR3 comprises 15 residues. CDR1 and CDR2 (germline): MNHNY, SVGAGI (reference sequence). Unmatched junction bases numbered 9, after V lost 6 bases and J lost 3 bases. Next came a second PCR, run for about 6 to 12 cycles, which used a sample-barcoded 5' primer along with a J-beta primer mix. Each cDNA molecule was tagged by a template-switch adaptor that had 12 random nucleotides. TCRdb re-derived calls from the 5' RACE reads in MiXCR, one entry per CDR3 protein. The data show fewer than 800,000 distinct CDR3 sequences, 49% seen once. Concerning this clonotype: Its specificity is not known.

The rearrangement joins TRBV6-6 to TRBJ2-7; 9 positions agree with TRBD1. The source material was blood. This clonotype originated in a woman aged 60-70 years in good health. The CDR3 DNA sequence: TGTGCCAGCAGGCCCCTCGGGACAGGGCTCTACGAGCAGTACTTC. The encoded protein is CASRPLGTGLYEQYF.